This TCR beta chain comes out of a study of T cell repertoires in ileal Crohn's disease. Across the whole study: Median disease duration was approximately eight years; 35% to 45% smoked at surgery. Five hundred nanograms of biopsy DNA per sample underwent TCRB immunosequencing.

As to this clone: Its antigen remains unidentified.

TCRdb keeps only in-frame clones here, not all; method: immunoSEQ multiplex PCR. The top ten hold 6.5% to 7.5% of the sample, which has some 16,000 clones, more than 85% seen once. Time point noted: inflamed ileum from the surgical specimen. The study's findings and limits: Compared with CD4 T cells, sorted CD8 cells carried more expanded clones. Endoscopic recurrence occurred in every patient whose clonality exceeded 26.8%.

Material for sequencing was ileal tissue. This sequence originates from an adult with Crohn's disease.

CDR3 sequence reads: CASSPGQGLRDTQYF. The CDR3 coding sequence is TGCGCCAGCAGCCCGGGACAGGGCCTTCGAGATACGCAGTATTTT. V gene TRBV5-1 combines with J gene TRBJ2-3; 9 positions match TRBD1. CDR3 length equals 15 residues. The germline CDR1 and CDR2 sequences are SGHRS and YFSETQ. Trimming at V came to 4 bases and at J to 5 bases, leaving 8 bases not matched to a gene.